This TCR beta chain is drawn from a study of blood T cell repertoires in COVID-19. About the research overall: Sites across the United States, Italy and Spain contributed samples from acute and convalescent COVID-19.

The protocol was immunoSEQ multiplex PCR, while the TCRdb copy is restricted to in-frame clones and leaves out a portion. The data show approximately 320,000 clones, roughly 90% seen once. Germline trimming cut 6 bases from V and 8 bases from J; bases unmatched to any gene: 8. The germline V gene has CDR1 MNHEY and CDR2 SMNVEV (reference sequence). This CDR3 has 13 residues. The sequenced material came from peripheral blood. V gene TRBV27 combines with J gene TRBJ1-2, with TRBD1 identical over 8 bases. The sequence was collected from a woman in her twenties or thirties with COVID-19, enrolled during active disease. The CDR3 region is CASSRPGQEGYTF. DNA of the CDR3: TGTGCCAGCAGCCGACCGGGACAGGAGGGCTACACCTTC.